This T cell receptor (beta chain) originates from a study of spatial heterogeneity in lung cancer. Study in general: Each unique TCR and UMI combination was seen more than ten times on average in raw reads. Overall study findings and caveats: The study found ubiquitous expanded tumor TCRs in blood more at resection than follow-up.

Documented time point: sample taken at primary tumor resection. No cell sorting; template was whole RNA from tumor, lung tissue or PBMC. Samples came from some 71 TRACERx patients with untreated early-stage lung cancer. This clonotype was recorded many times. The antigen is not known. CDR3 length equals 14 residues. Trimming pared 5 bases from V and 5 bases from J, leaving 18 bases between. Germline V gives CDR1 GTSNPN, CDR2 SVGIG (reference sequence). The library protocol tagged each TCR cDNA with a unique molecular identifier. TCRdb reprocessed the 5' RACE reads with MiXCR, giving one entry per CDR3 protein. The table has 30,000 to 50,000 distinct CDR3 sequences, roughly 5.2% seen once; the top ten hold 11%.

V is TRBV30 and J is TRBJ1-1; a weak D match, TRBD1 (5 bases). Sequences were derived from PBMCs, sampled at surgery. This receptor was taken from a male donor with early-stage non-small cell lung cancer. Here the CDR3 reads CAWLGEGDYTEAFF. CDR3 nucleotides: TGTGCCTGGCTAGGGGAAGGAGACTATACTGAAGCTTTCTTT.